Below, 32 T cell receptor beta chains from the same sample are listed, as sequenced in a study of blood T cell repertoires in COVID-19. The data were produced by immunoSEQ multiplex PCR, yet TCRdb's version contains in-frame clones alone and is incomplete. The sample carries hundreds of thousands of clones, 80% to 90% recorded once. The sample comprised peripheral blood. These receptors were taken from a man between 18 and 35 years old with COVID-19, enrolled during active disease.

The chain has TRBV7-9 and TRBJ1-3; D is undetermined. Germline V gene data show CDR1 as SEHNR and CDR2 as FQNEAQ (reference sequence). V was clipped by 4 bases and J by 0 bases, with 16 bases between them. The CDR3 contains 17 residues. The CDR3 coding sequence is TGTGCCAGCAGCTCGCTCCCCTCATCCGGCTCTGGAAACACCATATATTTT. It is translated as CASSSLPSSGSGNTIYF.

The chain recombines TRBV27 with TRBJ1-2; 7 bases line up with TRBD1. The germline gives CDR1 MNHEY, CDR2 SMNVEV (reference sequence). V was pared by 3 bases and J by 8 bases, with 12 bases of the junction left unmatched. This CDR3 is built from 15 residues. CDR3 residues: CASSFASTGTDGYTF. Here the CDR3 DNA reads TGTGCCAGCAGTTTCGCGAGCACCGGGACAGACGGCTACACCTTC.

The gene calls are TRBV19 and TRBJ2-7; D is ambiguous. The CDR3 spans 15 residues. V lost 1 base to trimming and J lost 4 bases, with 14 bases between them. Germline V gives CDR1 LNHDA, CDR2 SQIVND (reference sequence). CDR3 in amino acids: CASSIVSGFRYEQYF. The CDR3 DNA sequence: TGTGCCAGTAGTATAGTGTCAGGATTTCGATACGAGCAGTACTTC.

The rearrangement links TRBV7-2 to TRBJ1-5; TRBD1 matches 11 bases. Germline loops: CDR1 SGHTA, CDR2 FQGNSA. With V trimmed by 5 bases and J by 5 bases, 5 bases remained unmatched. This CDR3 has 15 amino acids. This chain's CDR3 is CASSARTGGYQPQHF. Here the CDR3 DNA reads TGTGCCAGCAGCGCCAGGACAGGGGGCTATCAGCCCCAGCATTTT.

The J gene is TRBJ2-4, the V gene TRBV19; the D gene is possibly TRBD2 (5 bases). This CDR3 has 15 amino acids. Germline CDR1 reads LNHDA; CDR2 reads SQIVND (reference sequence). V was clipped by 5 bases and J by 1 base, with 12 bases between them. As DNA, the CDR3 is TGTGCCAGTAGTCTCGCGAGGGCTGCCAAAAACATTCAGTACTTC. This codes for CASSLARAAKNIQYF.

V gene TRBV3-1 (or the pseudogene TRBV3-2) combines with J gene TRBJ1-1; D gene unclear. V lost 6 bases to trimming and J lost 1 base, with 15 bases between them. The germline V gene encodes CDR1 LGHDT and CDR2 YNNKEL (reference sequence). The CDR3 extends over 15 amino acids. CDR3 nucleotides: TGTGCCAGCAGTCCCCGTCACACAAAGAACACTGAAGCTTTCTTT. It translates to CASSPRHTKNTEAFF.

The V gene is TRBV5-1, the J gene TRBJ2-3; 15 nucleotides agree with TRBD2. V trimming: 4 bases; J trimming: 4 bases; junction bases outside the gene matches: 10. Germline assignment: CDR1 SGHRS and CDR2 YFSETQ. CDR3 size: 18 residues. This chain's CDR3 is CASSPRTSGGALADTQYF. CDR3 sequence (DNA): TGCGCCAGCAGCCCACGGACTAGCGGGGGGGCCTTGGCAGATACGCAGTATTTT.

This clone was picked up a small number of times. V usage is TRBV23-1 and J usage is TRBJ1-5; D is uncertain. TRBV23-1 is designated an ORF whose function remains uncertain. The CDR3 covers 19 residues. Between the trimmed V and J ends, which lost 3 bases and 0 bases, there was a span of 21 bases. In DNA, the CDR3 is TGCGCCAGCAGTCACGCCTTTTGGCTTCGCCCGTATAGCAATCAGCCCCAGCATTTT. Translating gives CASSHAFWLRPYSNQPQHF.

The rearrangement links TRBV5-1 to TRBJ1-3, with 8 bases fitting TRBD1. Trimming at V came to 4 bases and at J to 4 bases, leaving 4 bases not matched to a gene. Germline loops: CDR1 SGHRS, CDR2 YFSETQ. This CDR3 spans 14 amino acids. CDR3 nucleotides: TGCGCCAGCAGCCCGGACAGGGTCGGAAACACCATATATTTT. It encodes CASSPDRVGNTIYF.

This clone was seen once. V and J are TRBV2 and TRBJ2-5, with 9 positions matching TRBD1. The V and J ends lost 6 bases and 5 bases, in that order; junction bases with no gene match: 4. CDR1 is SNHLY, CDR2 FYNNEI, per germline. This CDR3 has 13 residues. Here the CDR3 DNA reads TGTGCCAGCAGCACAGGGGGCACGGAGACCCAGTACTTC. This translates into CASSTGGTETQYF.

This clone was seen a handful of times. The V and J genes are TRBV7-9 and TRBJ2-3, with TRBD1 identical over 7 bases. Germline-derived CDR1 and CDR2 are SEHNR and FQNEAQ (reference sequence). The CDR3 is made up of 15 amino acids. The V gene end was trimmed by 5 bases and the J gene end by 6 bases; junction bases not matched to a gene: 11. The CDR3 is CASSPYRDSLDTQYF. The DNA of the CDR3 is TGTGCCAGCAGCCCATACCGGGACAGTTTGGATACGCAGTATTTT.

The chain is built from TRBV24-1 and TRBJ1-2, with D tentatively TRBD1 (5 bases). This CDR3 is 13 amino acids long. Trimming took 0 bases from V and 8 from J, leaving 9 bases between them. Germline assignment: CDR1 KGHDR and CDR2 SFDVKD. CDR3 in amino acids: CATSDLQGGGYTF. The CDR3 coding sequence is TGTGCCACCAGTGATTTGCAGGGAGGAGGCTACACCTTC.

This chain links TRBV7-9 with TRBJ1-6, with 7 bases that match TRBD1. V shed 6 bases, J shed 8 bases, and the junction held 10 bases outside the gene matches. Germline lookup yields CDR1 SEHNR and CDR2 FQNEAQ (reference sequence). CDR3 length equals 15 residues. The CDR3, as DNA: TGTGCCAGCAGTTTACAGGGGAAGGTCGATTCACCCCTCCACTTT. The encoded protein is CASSLQGKVDSPLHF.

CDR3 bases: TGTGCCAGCAGCCCCACTCCTTCCTCGGCCCTCCACTTT. Its protein is CASSPTPSSALHF. V is TRBV3-1 (or the pseudogene TRBV3-2) and J is TRBJ1-6; D is unresolved. Germline V CDR1 and CDR2: LGHDT, YNNKEL (reference sequence). This CDR3 is 13 amino acids long. V lost 4 bases to trimming and J lost 14 bases, with 15 bases between them.

CDR3 DNA sequence: TGTGCCAGCAGCGCTGGACTAGCGCACAATGAGCAGTTCTTC. This encodes CASSAGLAHNEQFF. The rearrangement joins TRBV9 to TRBJ2-1; TRBD2 aligns across 9 bases. Trimming took 3 bases from V and 5 from J; bases not matched to a gene: 3. The CDR3 has 14 amino acids. Germline CDR1 reads SGDLS; CDR2 reads YYNGEE.

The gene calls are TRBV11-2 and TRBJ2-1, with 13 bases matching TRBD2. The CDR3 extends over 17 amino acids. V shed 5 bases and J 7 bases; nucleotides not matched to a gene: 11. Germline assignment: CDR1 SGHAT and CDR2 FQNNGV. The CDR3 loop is CASSLTWTSGRMNEQFF. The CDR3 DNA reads TGTGCCAGCAGCCTAACCTGGACTAGCGGGAGAATGAATGAGCAGTTCTTC.

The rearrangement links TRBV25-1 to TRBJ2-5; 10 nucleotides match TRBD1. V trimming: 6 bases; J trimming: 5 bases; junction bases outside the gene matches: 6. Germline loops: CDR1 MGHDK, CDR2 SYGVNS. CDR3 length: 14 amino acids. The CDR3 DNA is TGTGCCAGCAGGGGGGACAGGGGTGATGAGACCCAGTACTTC. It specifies CASRGDRGDETQYF.

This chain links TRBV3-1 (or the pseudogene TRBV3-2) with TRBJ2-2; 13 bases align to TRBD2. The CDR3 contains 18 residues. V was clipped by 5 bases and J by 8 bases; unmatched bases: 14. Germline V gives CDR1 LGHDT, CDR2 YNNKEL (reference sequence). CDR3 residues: CASSARLHRTSGRGELFF. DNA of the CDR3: TGTGCCAGCAGCGCTCGCCTGCATAGGACTAGCGGGAGAGGGGAGCTGTTTTTT.

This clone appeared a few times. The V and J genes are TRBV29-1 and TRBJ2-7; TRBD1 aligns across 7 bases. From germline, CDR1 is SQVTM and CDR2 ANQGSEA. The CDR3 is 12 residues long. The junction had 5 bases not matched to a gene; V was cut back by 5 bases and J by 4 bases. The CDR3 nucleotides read TGCAGCGTTTCGACAGGGTTGTACGAGCAGTACTTC. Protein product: CSVSTGLYEQYF.

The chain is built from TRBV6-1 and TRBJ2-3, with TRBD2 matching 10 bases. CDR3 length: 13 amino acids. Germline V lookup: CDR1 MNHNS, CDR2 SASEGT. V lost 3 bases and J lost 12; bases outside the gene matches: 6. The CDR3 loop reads CASSDASSGGQYF. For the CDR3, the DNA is TGTGCCAGCAGTGACGCCTCTAGCGGGGGCCAGTATTTT.

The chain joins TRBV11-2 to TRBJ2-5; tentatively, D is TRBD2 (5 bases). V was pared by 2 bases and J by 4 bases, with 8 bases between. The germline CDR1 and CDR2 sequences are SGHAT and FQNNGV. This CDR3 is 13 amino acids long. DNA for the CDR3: TGTGCCAGCAGCTTACTAGGAGGAGAGACCCAGTACTTC. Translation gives CASSLLGGETQYF.

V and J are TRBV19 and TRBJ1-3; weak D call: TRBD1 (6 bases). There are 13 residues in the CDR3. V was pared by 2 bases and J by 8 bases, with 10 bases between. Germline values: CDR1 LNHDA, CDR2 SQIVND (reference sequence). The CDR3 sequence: CASSIQGTDTIYF. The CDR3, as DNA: TGTGCCAGTAGTATACAGGGGACGGACACCATATATTTT.

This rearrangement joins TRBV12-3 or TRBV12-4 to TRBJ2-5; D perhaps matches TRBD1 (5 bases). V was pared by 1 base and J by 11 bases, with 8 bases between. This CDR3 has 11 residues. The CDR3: CASSLGTGQYF. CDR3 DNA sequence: TGTGCCAGCAGTTTAGGAACAGGACAGTACTTC.

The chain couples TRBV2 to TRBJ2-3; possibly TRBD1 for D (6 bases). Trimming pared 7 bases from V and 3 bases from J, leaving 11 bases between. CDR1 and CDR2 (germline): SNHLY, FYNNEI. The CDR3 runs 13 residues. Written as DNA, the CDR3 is TGTGCCAGCACGGGGCAGGGGACAGATACGCAGTATTTT. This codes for CASTGQGTDTQYF. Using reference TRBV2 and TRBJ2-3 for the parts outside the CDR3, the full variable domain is EPEVTQTPSHQVTQMGQEVILRCVPISNHLYFYWYRQILGQKVEFLVSFYNNEISEKSEIFDDQFSVERPDGSNFTLKIRSTKLEDSAMYFCASTGQGTDTQYFGPGTRLTVL.

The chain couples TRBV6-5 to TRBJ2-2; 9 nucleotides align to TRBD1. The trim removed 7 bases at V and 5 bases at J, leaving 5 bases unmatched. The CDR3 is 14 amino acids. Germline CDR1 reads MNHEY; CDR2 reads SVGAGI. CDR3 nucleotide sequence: TGTGCCAGCAAGGTCGGACAGGGGACCGGGGAGCTGTTTTTT. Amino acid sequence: CASKVGQGTGELFF.

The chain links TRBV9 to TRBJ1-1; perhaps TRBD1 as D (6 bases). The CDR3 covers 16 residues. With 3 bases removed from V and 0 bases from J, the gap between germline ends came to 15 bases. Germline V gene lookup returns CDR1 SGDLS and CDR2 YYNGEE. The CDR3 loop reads CASSADQGILNTEAFF. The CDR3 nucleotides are TGTGCCAGCAGCGCTGACCAGGGGATACTGAACACTGAAGCTTTCTTT.

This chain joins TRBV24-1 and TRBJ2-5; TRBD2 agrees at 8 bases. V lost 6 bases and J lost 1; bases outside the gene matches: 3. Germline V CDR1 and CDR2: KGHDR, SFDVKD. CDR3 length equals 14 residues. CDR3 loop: CATSLAGGQETQYF. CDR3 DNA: TGTGCCACCAGTCTCGCGGGGGGCCAAGAGACCCAGTACTTC.

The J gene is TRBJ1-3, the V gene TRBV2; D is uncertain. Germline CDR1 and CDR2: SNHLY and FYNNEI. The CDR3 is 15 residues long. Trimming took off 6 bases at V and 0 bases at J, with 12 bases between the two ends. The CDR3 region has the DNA TGTGCCAGCAGATCCCTACAGACCTCTGGAAACACCATATATTTT. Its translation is CASRSLQTSGNTIYF.

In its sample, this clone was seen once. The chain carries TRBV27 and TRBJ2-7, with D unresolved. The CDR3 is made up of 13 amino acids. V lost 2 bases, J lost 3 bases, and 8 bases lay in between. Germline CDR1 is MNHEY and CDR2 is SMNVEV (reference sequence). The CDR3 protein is CASSLEANYEQYF. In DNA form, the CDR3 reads TGTGCCAGCAGTTTAGAGGCGAACTACGAGCAGTACTTC.

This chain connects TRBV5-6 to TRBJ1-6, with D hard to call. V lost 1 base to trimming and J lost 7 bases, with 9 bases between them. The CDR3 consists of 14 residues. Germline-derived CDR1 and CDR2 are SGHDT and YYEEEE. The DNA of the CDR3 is TGTGCCAGCAGCTTGAATCGAGGGAATTCACCCCTCCACTTT. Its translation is CASSLNRGNSPLHF.

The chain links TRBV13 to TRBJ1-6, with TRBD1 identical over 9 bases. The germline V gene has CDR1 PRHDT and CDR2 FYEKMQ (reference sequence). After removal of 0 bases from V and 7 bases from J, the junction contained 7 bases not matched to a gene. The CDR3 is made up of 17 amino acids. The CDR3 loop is CASSLGGQGKMNSPLHF. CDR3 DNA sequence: TGTGCCAGCAGCTTAGGGGGACAGGGTAAGATGAATTCACCCCTCCACTTT.

The CDR3 DNA sequence: TGTGCCAGCAGCTTTTACCGGGACAGGGGCACTGGAAACACCATATATTTT. This encodes CASSFYRDRGTGNTIYF. This sequence joins TRBV5-4 and TRBJ1-3, with TRBD1 matching 10 bases. CDR1 is SGHNT, CDR2 YYREEE, per germline (reference sequence). CDR3 length: 17 amino acids. The V segment lost 2 bases and the J segment 2 bases; nucleotides outside the gene matches: 7.